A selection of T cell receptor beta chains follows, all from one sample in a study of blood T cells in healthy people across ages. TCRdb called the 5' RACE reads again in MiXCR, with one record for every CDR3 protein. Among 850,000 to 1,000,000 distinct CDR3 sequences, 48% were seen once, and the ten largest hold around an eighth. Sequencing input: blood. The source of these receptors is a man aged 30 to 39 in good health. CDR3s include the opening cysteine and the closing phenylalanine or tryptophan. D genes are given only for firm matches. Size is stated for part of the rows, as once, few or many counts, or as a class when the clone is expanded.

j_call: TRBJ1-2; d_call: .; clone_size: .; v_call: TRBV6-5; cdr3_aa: CASSYVGGSDYGYTF; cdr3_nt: TGTGCCAGCAGTTACGTTGGGGGGAGCGACTATGGCTACACCTTC
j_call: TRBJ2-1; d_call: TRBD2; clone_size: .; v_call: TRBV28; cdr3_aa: CASSSAASGGADEQFF; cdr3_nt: TGTGCCAGCAGTTCCGCCGCTAGCGGGGGGGCAGATGAGCAGTTCTTC
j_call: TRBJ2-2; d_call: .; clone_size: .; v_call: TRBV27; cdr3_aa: CASSYRWGYTGELFF; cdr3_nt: TGTGCCAGCAGTTACCGTTGGGGTTACACCGGGGAGCTGTTTTTT
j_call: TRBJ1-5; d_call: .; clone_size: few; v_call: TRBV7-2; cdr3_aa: CASSPRAAYSNQPQHF; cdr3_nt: TGTGCCAGCAGCCCGAGGGCAGCTTATAGCAATCAGCCCCAGCATTTT
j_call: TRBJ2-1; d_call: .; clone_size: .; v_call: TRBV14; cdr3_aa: CASSSYGGDNEQFF; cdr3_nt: TGTGCCAGCAGCTCCTACGGTGGGGACAATGAGCAGTTCTTC
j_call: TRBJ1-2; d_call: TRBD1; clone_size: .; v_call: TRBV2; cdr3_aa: CASSPNLRTGTENGYTF; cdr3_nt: TGTGCCAGCAGCCCTAACCTAAGAACCGGGACAGAGAATGGCTACACCTTC
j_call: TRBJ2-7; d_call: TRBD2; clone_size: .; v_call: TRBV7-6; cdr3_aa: CASSLEAVAGGRSYEQYF; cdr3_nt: TGTGCCAGCAGCTTAGAGGCGGTAGCGGGGGGTAGGTCCTACGAGCAGTACTTC
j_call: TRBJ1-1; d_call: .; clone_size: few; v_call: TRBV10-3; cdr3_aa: CAINTRPDTEAFF; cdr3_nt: TGTGCCATCAATACCAGACCGGACACTGAAGCTTTCTTT
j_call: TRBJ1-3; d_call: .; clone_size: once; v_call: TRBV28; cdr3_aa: CASTPNPGNTIYF; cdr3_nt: TGTGCCAGCACCCCCAACCCTGGAAACACCATATATTTT
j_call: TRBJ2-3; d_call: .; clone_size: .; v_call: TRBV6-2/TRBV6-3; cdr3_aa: CASTQIGGTDTQYF; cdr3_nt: TGTGCCAGCACCCAAATAGGGGGCACAGATACGCAGTATTTT
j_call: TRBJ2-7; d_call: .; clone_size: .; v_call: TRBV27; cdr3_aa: CASSLDTLREQYF; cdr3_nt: TGTGCCAGCAGTCTAGACACCTTGAGGGAGCAGTACTTC
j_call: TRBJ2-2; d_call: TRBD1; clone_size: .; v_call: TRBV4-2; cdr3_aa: CASSQATGVTGELFF; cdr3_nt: TGTGCCAGCAGCCAAGCGACAGGGGTCACCGGGGAGCTGTTTTTT
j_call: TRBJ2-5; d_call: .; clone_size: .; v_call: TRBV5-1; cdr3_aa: CASSSVGRQETQYF; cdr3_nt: TGCGCCAGCAGCTCTGTGGGCAGACAAGAGACCCAGTACTTC
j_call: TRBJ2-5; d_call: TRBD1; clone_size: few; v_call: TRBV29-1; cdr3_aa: CSVQGVWETQYF; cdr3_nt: TGCAGCGTTCAGGGGGTGTGGGAGACCCAGTACTTC
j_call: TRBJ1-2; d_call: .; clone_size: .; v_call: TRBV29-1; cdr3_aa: CSALGGDYGYTF; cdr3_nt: TGCAGCGCCCTCGGGGGGGACTATGGCTACACCTTC
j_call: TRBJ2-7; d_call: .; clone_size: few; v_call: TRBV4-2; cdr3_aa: CASSQLEQTYEQYF; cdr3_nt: TGTGCCAGCAGCCAATTGGAACAGACCTACGAGCAGTACTTC
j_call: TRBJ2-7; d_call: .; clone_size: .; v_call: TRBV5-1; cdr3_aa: CASSLQDSGISNEQYF; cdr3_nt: TGCGCCAGCAGCCTACAGGATTCAGGGATTTCCAATGAGCAGTACTTC
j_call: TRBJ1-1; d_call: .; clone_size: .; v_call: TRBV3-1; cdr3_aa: CASSHGGLMNTEAFF; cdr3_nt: TGTGCCAGCAGCCACGGGGGCCTAATGAACACTGAAGCTTTCTTT
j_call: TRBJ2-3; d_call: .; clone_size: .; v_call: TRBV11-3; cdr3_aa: CASSLDPQGLSGQYF; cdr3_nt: TGTGCCAGCAGCTTAGATCCACAGGGTCTTAGTGGGCAGTATTTT
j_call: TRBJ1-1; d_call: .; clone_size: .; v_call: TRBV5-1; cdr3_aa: CASSPQGPGDTEAFF; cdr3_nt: TGCGCCAGCAGCCCCCAAGGACCGGGCGACACTGAAGCTTTCTTT
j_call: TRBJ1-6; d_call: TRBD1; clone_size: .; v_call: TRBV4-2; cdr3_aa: CASSQGQNNSPLHF; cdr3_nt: TGTGCCAGCAGCCAGGGACAGAATAATTCACCCCTCCACTTT
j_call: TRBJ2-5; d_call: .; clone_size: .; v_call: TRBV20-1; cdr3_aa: CSAVLAQGWETQYF; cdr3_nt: TGCAGTGCGGTACTAGCCCAGGGTTGGGAGACCCAGTACTTC
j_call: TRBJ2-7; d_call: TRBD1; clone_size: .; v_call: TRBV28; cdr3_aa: CASSLSDRGTYEQYF; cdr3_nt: TGTGCCAGCAGTTTATCTGACAGGGGGACCTACGAGCAGTACTTC
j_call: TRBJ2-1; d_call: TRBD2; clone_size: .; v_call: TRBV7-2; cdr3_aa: CATRDSGDNEQFF; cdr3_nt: TGTGCCACTAGGGATAGCGGGGACAATGAGCAGTTCTTC
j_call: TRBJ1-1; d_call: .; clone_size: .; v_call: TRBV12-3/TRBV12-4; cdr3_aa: CATKRSTEAFF; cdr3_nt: TGTGCCACCAAAAGGAGCACTGAAGCTTTCTTT
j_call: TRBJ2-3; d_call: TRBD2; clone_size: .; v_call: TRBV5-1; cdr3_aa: CASSREGGTSTDTQYF; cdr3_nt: TGCGCCAGCAGCCGGGAGGGGGGGACTAGCACAGATACGCAGTATTTT
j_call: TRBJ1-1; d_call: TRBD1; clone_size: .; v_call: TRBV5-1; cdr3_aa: CASSRRTGVGTEAFF; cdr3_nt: TGCGCCAGCAGCCGCCGGACAGGGGTTGGCACTGAAGCTTTCTTT
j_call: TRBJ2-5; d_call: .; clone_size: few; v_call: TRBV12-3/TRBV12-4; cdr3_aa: CASRSDGQTRQETQYF; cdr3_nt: TGTGCCAGCAGGTCTGACGGACAAACCCGACAAGAGACCCAGTACTTC
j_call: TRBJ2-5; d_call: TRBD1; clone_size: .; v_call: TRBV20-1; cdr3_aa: CSARETGASQETQYF; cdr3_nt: TGCAGTGCTAGAGAAACAGGGGCTTCCCAAGAGACCCAGTACTTC
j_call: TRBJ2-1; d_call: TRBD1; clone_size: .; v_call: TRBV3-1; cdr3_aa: CASSPQDRVSYNEQFF; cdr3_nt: TGTGCCAGCAGCCCCCAAGACAGGGTGTCCTACAATGAGCAGTTCTTC
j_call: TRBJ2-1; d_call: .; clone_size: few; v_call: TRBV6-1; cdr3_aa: CASKETGRNEQFF; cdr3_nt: TGTGCCAGCAAGGAGACAGGACGCAATGAGCAGTTCTTC
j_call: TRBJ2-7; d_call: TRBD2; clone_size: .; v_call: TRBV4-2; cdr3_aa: CASSQVPGEGYEQYF; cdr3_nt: TGTGCCAGCAGCCAAGTTCCGGGGGAGGGGTACGAGCAGTACTTC
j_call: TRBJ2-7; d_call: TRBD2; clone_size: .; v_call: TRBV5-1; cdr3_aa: CASSWSGRNYEQYF; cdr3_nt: TGCGCCAGCAGCTGGAGCGGGAGAAACTACGAGCAGTACTTC
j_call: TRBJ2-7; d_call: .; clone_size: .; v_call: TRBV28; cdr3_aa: CASSLMGGSYNEQYF; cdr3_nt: TGTGCCAGCAGTTTAATGGGGGGAAGCTACAATGAGCAGTACTTC
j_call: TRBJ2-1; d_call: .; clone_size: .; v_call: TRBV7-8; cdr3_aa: CASSLDSGSYNERFF; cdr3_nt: TGTGCCAGCAGCTTAGATTCGGGCTCCTACAATGAGCGGTTCTTC
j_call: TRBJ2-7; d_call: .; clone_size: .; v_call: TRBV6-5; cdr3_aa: CASSHRDGPYEQYF; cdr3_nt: TGTGCCAGCAGCCACCGGGACGGACCCTACGAGCAGTACTTC
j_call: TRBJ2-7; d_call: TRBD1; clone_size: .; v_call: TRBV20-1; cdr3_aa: CSARGDRAPNEQYF; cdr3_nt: TGCAGTGCTAGAGGTGACAGGGCTCCAAACGAGCAGTACTTC
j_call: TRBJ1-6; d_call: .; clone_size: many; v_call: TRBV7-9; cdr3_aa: CASSLGEPSPLHF; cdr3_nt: TGTGCCAGCAGCCTAGGGGAACCCTCACCCCTCCACTTT
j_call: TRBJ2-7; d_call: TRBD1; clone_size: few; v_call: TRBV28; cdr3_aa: CASSLNRGAEQYF; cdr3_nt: TGTGCCAGCAGTTTAAACAGGGGGGCCGAGCAGTACTTC
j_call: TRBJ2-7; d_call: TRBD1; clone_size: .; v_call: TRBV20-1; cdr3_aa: CSAHSQGAPSSYEQYF; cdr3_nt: TGCAGTGCTCACTCACAGGGGGCCCCCAGCTCCTACGAGCAGTACTTC
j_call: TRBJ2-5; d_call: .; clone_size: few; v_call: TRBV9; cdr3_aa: CASSKDREQYF; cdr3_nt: TGTGCCAGCAGCAAAGACAGAGAGCAGTACTTC
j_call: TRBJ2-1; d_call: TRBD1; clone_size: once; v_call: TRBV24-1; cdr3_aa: CTTGQVGEQFF; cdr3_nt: TGTACCACGGGACAGGTTGGTGAGCAGTTCTTC
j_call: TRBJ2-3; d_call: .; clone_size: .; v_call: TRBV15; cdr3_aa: CATSKTAWADTQYF; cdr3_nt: TGTGCCACCAGTAAAACAGCGTGGGCAGATACGCAGTATTTT